A selection of T cell receptor beta chains follows, all from one sample in a study of identical twins. TCRdb itself ran the 5' RACE reads through MiXCR, one entry per CDR3 protein. The repertoire holds some 500,000 distinct CDR3 sequences, with about 13% as singletons. This same sample was also taken into another study, of yellow fever vaccine responses in identical twins.

Sequencing was carried out using CD4+ T cells sorted from blood. These receptors were taken from a woman aged 18-29 years in good health. Each CDR3 is given with its conserved first and last residue. Fields, in order: V gene, D gene, J gene, clone size, CDR3 protein, CDR3 DNA. D genes are given only for firm matches. Clone size is stated in some rows and not others, as once, few, many or a class when expanded.

v_gene: TRBV27
d_gene: .
j_gene: TRBJ2-2
abundance: few
CDR3aa: CASSLFRGRRTGELFF
CDR3nt: TGTGCCAGCAGTTTATTCCGGGGGCGGAGAACCGGGGAGCTGTTTTTT

v_gene: TRBV12-3/TRBV12-4
d_gene: TRBD2
j_gene: TRBJ2-7
abundance: few
CDR3aa: CASSWEGLAGGFYEQYF
CDR3nt: TGTGCCAGCAGTTGGGAGGGACTAGCGGGGGGATTCTACGAGCAGTACTTC

v_gene: TRBV25-1
d_gene: TRBD1
j_gene: TRBJ1-2
abundance: .
CDR3aa: CAIKGQDEHGYTF
CDR3nt: TGTGCCATCAAGGGACAGGACGAGCATGGCTACACCTTC

v_gene: TRBV7-9
d_gene: .
j_gene: TRBJ2-5
abundance: few
CDR3aa: CASTNRELQETQYF
CDR3nt: TGTGCCAGCACCAACCGGGAGCTCCAAGAGACCCAGTACTTC

v_gene: TRBV3-1
d_gene: .
j_gene: TRBJ2-2
abundance: .
CDR3aa: CASSPPRQVGNTGELFF
CDR3nt: TGTGCCAGCAGCCCACCACGACAAGTTGGGAACACCGGGGAGCTGTTTTTT

v_gene: TRBV4-1
d_gene: .
j_gene: TRBJ2-4
abundance: few
CDR3aa: CVSSQDQGRDIQYF
CDR3nt: TGCGTCAGCAGCCAAGACCAGGGGAGAGACATTCAGTACTTC

v_gene: TRBV2
d_gene: TRBD2
j_gene: TRBJ2-3
abundance: .
CDR3aa: CASGGTSSSTDTQYF
CDR3nt: TGTGCCAGCGGTGGGACTAGCTCGAGCACAGATACGCAGTATTTT

v_gene: TRBV12-3/TRBV12-4
d_gene: TRBD2
j_gene: TRBJ2-1
abundance: few
CDR3aa: CASTQALAGEEQFF
CDR3nt: TGTGCCAGCACTCAAGCACTAGCGGGCGAGGAGCAGTTCTTC

v_gene: TRBV5-1
d_gene: .
j_gene: TRBJ2-1
abundance: .
CDR3aa: CASSRPPLTYNEQFF
CDR3nt: TGCGCCAGCAGCCGGCCTCCATTAACCTACAATGAGCAGTTCTTC

v_gene: TRBV3-1
d_gene: .
j_gene: TRBJ1-3
abundance: .
CDR3aa: CASSQDGWRRVGNTIYF
CDR3nt: TGTGCCAGCAGCCAAGATGGCTGGCGGCGGGTTGGAAACACCATATATTTT

v_gene: TRBV3-1
d_gene: .
j_gene: TRBJ2-5
abundance: .
CDR3aa: CASSELFGETQYF
CDR3nt: TGTGCCAGCAGCGAGCTTTTTGGAGAGACCCAGTACTTC

v_gene: TRBV7-9
d_gene: .
j_gene: TRBJ1-1
abundance: few
CDR3aa: CASSLSVLNTEAFF
CDR3nt: TGTGCCAGCAGCTTATCGGTATTGAACACTGAAGCTTTCTTT

v_gene: TRBV12-5
d_gene: TRBD1
j_gene: TRBJ2-5
abundance: many
CDR3aa: CASGSGGPGGRETQYF
CDR3nt: TGTGCTAGTGGTTCCGGAGGGCCAGGGGGCAGAGAGACCCAGTACTTC

v_gene: TRBV21-1
d_gene: .
j_gene: TRBJ2-5
abundance: few
CDR3aa: CASSKPSGREETQYF
CDR3nt: TGTGCCAGCAGCAAGCCCAGCGGGAGAGAGGAGACCCAGTACTTC

v_gene: TRBV6-1
d_gene: .
j_gene: TRBJ1-1
abundance: many
CDR3aa: CASRQQVWNTEAFF
CDR3nt: TGTGCCAGCAGACAACAGGTATGGAACACTGAAGCTTTCTTT

v_gene: TRBV12-3/TRBV12-4
d_gene: .
j_gene: TRBJ2-7
abundance: many
CDR3aa: CASSLGGSPPYEQYF
CDR3nt: TGTGCCAGCAGTTTGGGGGGCTCTCCCCCCTACGAGCAGTACTTC

v_gene: TRBV5-1
d_gene: TRBD2
j_gene: TRBJ2-5
abundance: .
CDR3aa: CASRRGRGGSETQYF
CDR3nt: TGCGCCAGCAGAAGAGGGAGGGGAGGATCAGAGACCCAGTACTTC

v_gene: TRBV9
d_gene: TRBD2
j_gene: TRBJ2-5
abundance: .
CDR3aa: CASSVAAGGLPPQETQYF
CDR3nt: TGTGCCAGCAGCGTAGCAGCGGGGGGACTCCCACCCCAAGAGACCCAGTACTTC

v_gene: TRBV12-3/TRBV12-4
d_gene: .
j_gene: TRBJ1-5
abundance: .
CDR3aa: CASTPNLGNQPQHF
CDR3nt: TGTGCCAGCACCCCTAATCTAGGCAATCAGCCCCAGCATTTT

v_gene: TRBV7-7
d_gene: TRBD2
j_gene: TRBJ2-3
abundance: .
CDR3aa: CASSPPLAGGGADTQYF
CDR3nt: TGTGCTAGCAGCCCCCCCCTAGCGGGAGGAGGCGCAGATACGCAGTATTTT

v_gene: TRBV24-1
d_gene: TRBD2
j_gene: TRBJ2-1
abundance: few
CDR3aa: CATSDSGGMGYNEQFF
CDR3nt: TGTGCCACCAGTGATTCCGGGGGGATGGGATACAATGAGCAGTTCTTC

v_gene: TRBV10-1
d_gene: .
j_gene: TRBJ2-3
abundance: few
CDR3aa: CASSPGTDSTDTQYF
CDR3nt: TGCGCCAGCAGTCCCGGGACGGACAGCACAGATACGCAGTATTTT

v_gene: TRBV5-1
d_gene: TRBD1
j_gene: TRBJ2-5
abundance: few
CDR3aa: CASSYTQGARETQYF
CDR3nt: TGCGCCAGCAGTTATACACAGGGGGCGCGGGAGACCCAGTACTTC

v_gene: TRBV10-2
d_gene: .
j_gene: TRBJ2-1
abundance: few
CDR3aa: CASKDYAGRNEQFF
CDR3nt: TGCGCCAGCAAGGACTATGCGGGGCGCAATGAGCAGTTCTTC

v_gene: TRBV12-3/TRBV12-4
d_gene: .
j_gene: TRBJ1-5
abundance: few
CDR3aa: CASSLEQSNQPQHF
CDR3nt: TGTGCCAGCAGTTTAGAACAGAGCAATCAGCCCCAGCATTTT

v_gene: TRBV7-8
d_gene: .
j_gene: TRBJ2-5
abundance: .
CDR3aa: CASSPEGGTETQYF
CDR3nt: TGTGCCAGCAGCCCCGAGGGGGGAACGGAGACCCAGTACTTC

v_gene: TRBV21-1
d_gene: .
j_gene: TRBJ2-6
abundance: .
CDR3aa: CASSKALSVWAGANVLTF
CDR3nt: TGTGCCAGCAGCAAAGCGCTTTCTGTCTGGGCTGGGGCCAACGTCCTGACTTTC